One and the same sample provided the 9 T cell receptor beta chains below, sequenced in a study of shared clonotypes between healthy human individuals. TCRdb keeps only in-frame clones here, not all; method: immunoSEQ multiplex PCR. The table includes under 2,500,000 clones, more than 90% detected once. The specimen was naive CD4+ T cells sorted from blood. The subset here: CD45RA+ positively selected. The receptors derive from a man younger than 35 in good health.

The CDR3 bases are TGTGCCAGCAGTAGCGGGGGATCACAAGAGACCCAGTACTTC. Its translation: CASSSGGSQETQYF. The V call is TRBV28, the J call TRBJ2-5; 8 bases map to TRBD2. The V gene's germline CDR1 is MDHEN and CDR2 SYDVKM. V was pared by 5 bases and J by 2 bases, with 4 bases of the junction left unmatched. CDR3 size: 14 residues.

This clone was observed a handful of times. The identical CDR3 is also encoded by other nucleotide sequences in the sample. The rearrangement links TRBV19 to TRBJ2-2; D not certain. V dropped 1 base and J dropped 2 bases, with 5 bases sitting between them. Germline V gene sequence: CDR1 LNHDA, CDR2 SQIVND (reference sequence). The CDR3 contains 14 residues. The DNA for the CDR3 is TGTGCCAGTAGTATAGGTCCCAACACCGGGGAGCTGTTTTTT. It is translated as CASSIGPNTGELFF.

J is TRBJ2-7 and V is TRBV10-3, with 10 bases that match TRBD1. The CDR3 is 14 residues long. Germline values: CDR1 ENHRY, CDR2 SYGVKD. J gave up 5 bases and V 2 bases, and 3 bases lay outside the gene matches. CDR3: CAISEGTGDNEQYF. In nucleotides, the CDR3 is TGTGCCATCAGTGAGGGGACAGGGGACAACGAGCAGTACTTC.

The V and J genes are TRBV2 and TRBJ2-7; tentatively, D is TRBD2 (6 bases). This CDR3 region has 13 residues. Trimming pared 0 bases from V and 6 bases from J, leaving 9 bases between. CDR1 is SNHLY, CDR2 FYNNEI, per germline. The CDR3 bases are TGTGCCAGCAGTGAAGCGGGGAGGACCGAGCAGTACTTC. Its translation: CASSEAGRTEQYF. The whole variable domain, remainder taken from reference TRBV2 and TRBJ2-7, is EPEVTQTPSHQVTQMGQEVILRCVPISNHLYFYWYRQILGQKVEFLVSFYNNEISEKSEIFDDQFSVERPDGSNFTLKIRSTKLEDSAMYFCASSEAGRTEQYFGPGTRLTVT.

The chain joins TRBV4-2 to TRBJ2-1, with 10 positions matching TRBD2. Germline V gene sequence: CDR1 LGHNA, CDR2 YNFKEQ. Losses at the gene ends were 0 bases for V and 1 base for J; bases not matched to a gene: 6. The CDR3 runs to 18 residues. In nucleotides, the CDR3 is TGTGCCAGCAGCCAAGATAAGAGCGGGGGGGCGTCCTACAATGAGCAGTTCTTC. Amino acid sequence: CASSQDKSGGASYNEQFF.

The rearrangement uses TRBV10-3 and TRBJ2-2; 10 bases align to TRBD2. V was pared by 4 bases and J by 7 bases, with 9 bases of the junction left unmatched. CDR3 size: 16 residues. In germline, CDR1 is ENHRY, CDR2 SYGVKD. This CDR3 is CAISASSGRYSGELFF. As DNA, the CDR3 is TGTGCCATCAGTGCCTCTAGCGGGAGATATAGCGGGGAGCTGTTTTTT.

V and J are TRBV11-3 and TRBJ2-1, with 8 bases matching TRBD1. V lost 5 bases and J lost 6; bases outside the gene matches: 3. Per the germline V gene, CDR1 is SGHNT and CDR2 is YENEEA. The CDR3 has 13 residues. The chain's CDR3 is CASSMDRVNEQFF. The CDR3 DNA reads TGTGCCAGCAGCATGGACAGGGTCAATGAGCAGTTCTTC.

The rearrangement uses TRBV30 and TRBJ2-2; 9 bases fit TRBD2. Germline V gene lookup returns CDR1 GTSNPN and CDR2 SVGIG (reference sequence). With V trimmed by 4 bases and J by 3 bases, 9 bases remained unmatched. The CDR3 is made up of 16 amino acids. The CDR3 here is CAWKKRGAWDTGELFF. The CDR3 region has the DNA TGTGCCTGGAAGAAGCGGGGGGCCTGGGACACCGGGGAGCTGTTTTTT.

The CDR3 DNA follows: TGTGCCAGCAGCTTGCCCAGCGGGAACTACAATGAGCAGTTCTTC. Translating it yields CASSLPSGNYNEQFF. The V gene is TRBV5-6, the J gene TRBJ2-1, with 7 bases fitting TRBD2. Looked up from germline, CDR1 is SGHDT and CDR2 is YYEEEE. CDR3 length: 15 amino acids. Unmatched junction bases numbered 4, after V lost 1 base and J lost 3 bases.